This T cell receptor (beta chain) was retrieved from a study of T cells in Graves' hyperthyroidism and ophthalmopathy. Amplified regions were TCR beta CDR3 sequences from RNA transcripts. HTBI primers were the set used in a first-round RT-PCR of the TCR CDR3. TCRdb passed the multiplex PCR reads through MiXCR, listing each CDR3 protein once. The sample lists about 320,000 distinct CDR3 sequences; roughly 17% were seen once. This clonotype was detected many times. No progression to ophthalmopathy during 18 months of follow-up defined stable disease. In making diagnoses, clinical symptoms, serum thyroxine and TRAb, thyroid ultrasound and orbital computed tomography were all used. The specimen sequenced was blood. This clonotype originated in a man in his thirties or forties with Graves' hyperthyroidism.

This CDR3 reads CSARSWTETNTYEQYF. The CDR3 DNA sequence: TGCAGTGCTAGATCGTGGACGGAAACTAACACCTACGAGCAGTACTTC. The chain couples TRBV20-1 to TRBJ2-7; no reliable D call. Germline CDR1 and CDR2: DFQATT and SNEGSKA (reference sequence). CDR3 length equals 16 residues. V was pared by 2 bases and J by 2 bases, with 19 bases between.